The clone carrying this T cell receptor beta chain was counted many times. The antigen is undetermined. This sample is part of a study of identical twins. Study-level results: Fewer insertions marked abundant cord blood beta clonotypes; young adult naive trended weakly, memory not at all. The study found excess low generation probability among twin-shared out-of-frame alpha sequences.

The CDR3 runs 14 residues. V was cut by 6 bases and J by 5 bases, with 15 bases left in between. Germline V gives CDR1 SGHRS, CDR2 YFSETQ. TCRdb used MiXCR to reprocess the 5' RACE reads, holding one entry per CDR3 protein. The table includes 1.5 million to 2 million distinct CDR3 sequences, about 32% detected once. The receptor was derived from a newborn girl in good health. V usage is TRBV5-1 and J usage is TRBJ2-1, with D perhaps given as TRBD1 or TRBD2 (5 bases each). The sample was cord blood. CDR3 nucleotides: TGCGCCAGCATATGGGGACCCCATAACAATGAGCAGTTCTTC. Translated, it gives CASIWGPHNNEQFF.